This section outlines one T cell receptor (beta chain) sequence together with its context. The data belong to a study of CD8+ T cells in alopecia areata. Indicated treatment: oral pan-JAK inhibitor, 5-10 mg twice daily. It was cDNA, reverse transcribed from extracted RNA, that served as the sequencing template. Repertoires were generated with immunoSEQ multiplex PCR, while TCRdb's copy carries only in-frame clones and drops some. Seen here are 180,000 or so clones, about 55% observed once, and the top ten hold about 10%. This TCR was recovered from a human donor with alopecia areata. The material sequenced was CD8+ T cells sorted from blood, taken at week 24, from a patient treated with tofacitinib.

The CDR3 region has the DNA TGTGCCAGCAGTGCCGGGACAGGGAGGATTTACGAGCAGTACTTC. This encodes CASSAGTGRIYEQYF. V and J are TRBV2 and TRBJ2-7; TRBD1 matches 9 bases. Trimming at V came to 4 bases and at J to 4 bases, leaving 8 bases not matched to a gene. The CDR3 totals 15 residues. The germline gives CDR1 SNHLY, CDR2 FYNNEI.